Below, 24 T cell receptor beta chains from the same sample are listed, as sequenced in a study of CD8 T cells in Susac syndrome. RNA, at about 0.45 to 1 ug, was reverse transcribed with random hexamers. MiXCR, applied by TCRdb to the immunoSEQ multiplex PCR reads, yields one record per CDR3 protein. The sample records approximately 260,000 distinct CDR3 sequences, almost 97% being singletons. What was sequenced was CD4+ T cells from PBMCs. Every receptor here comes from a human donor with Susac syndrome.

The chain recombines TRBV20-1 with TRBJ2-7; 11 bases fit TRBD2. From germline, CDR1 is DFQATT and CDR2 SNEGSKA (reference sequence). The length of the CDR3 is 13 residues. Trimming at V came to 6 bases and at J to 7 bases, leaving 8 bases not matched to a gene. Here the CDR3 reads CSAKTSGIREQYF. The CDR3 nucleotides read TGCAGTGCAAAGACTAGCGGGATACGAGAGCAGTACTTC.

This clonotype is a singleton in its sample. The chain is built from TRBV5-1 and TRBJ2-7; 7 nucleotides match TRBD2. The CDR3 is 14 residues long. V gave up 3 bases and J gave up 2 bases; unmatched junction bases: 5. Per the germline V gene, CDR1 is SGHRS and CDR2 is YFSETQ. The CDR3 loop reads CASSSGGLAYEQYF. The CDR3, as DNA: TGCGCCAGCAGCTCGGGAGGCCTAGCCTACGAGCAGTACTTC.

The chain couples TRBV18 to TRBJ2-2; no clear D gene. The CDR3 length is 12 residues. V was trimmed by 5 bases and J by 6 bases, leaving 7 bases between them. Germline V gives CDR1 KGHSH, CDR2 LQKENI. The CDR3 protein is CASSDRAGELFF. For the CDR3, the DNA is TGTGCCAGCTCAGACCGTGCCGGGGAGCTGTTTTTT.

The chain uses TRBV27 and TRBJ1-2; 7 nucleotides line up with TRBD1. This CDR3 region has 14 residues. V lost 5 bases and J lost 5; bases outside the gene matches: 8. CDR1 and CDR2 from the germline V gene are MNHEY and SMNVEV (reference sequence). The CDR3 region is CASSAPSTGYGYTF. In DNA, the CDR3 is TGTGCCAGCAGTGCGCCGTCGACAGGGTATGGCTACACCTTC.

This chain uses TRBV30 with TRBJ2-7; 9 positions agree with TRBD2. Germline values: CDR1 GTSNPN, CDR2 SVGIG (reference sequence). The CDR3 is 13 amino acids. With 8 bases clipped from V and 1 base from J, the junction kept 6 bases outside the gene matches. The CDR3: CAVLLAGSYEQYF. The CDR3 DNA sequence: TGTGCCGTACTCCTAGCGGGATCCTACGAGCAGTACTTC.

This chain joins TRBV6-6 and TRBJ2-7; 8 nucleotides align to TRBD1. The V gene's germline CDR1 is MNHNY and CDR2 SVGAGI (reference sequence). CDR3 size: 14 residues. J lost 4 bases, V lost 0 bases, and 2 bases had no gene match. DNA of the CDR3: TGTGCCAGCAGTTACTCAGACAGGGGTTACGAGCAGTACTTC. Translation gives CASSYSDRGYEQYF.

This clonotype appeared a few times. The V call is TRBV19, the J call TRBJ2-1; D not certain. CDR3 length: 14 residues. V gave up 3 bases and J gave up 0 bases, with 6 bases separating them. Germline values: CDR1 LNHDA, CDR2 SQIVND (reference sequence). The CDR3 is CASSIYGSYNEQFF. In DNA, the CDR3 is TGTGCCAGTAGTATCTATGGCTCCTACAATGAGCAGTTCTTC.

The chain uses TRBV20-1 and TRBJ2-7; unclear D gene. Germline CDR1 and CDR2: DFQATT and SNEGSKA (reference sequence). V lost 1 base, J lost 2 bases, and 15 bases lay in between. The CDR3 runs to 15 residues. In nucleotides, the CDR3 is TGCAGTGCTAGAGGCCAGAGTACCCTACCCTACGAGCAGTACTTC. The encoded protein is CSARGQSTLPYEQYF.

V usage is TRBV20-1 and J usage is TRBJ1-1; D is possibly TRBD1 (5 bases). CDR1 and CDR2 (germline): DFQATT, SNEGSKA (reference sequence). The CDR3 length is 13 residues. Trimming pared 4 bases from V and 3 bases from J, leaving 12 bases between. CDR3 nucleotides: TGCAGTGCTACCTCCCAAGGGGACACTGAAGCTTTCTTT. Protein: CSATSQGDTEAFF.

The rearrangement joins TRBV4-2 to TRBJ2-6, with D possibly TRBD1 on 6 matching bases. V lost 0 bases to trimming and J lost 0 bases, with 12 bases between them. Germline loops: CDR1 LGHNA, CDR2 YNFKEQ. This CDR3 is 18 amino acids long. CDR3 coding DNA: TGTGCCAGCAGCCAAGACCTGACAGGAAGCTCTGGGGCCAACGTCCTGACTTTC. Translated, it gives CASSQDLTGSSGANVLTF.

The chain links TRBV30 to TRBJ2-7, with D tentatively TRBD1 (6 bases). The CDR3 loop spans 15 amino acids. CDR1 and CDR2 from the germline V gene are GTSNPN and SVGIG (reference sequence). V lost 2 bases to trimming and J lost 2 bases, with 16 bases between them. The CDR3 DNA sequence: TGTGCCTGGAGTCCAGTACACAGGGCCCCCTACGAGCAGTACTTC. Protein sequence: CAWSPVHRAPYEQYF.

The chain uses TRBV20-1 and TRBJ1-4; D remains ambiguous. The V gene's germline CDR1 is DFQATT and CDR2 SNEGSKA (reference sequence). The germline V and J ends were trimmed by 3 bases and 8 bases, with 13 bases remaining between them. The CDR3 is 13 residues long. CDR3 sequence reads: CSARRQLEEKLFF. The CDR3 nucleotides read TGCAGTGCTAGGCGCCAGTTAGAAGAAAAACTGTTTTTT.

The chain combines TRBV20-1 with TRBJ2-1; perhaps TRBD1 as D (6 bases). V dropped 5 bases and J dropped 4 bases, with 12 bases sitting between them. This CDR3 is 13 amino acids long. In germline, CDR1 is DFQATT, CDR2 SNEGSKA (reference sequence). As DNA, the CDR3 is TGCAGTGCTGCCCCGGACAGTTACAATGAGCAGTTCTTC. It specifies CSAAPDSYNEQFF.

CDR3 sequence reads: CASSAYNLIYGYTF. The DNA for the CDR3 is TGTGCCAGCAGCGCCTATAATCTAATCTATGGCTACACCTTC. The gene calls are TRBV9 and TRBJ1-2; D is unclear. The V gene's germline CDR1 is SGDLS and CDR2 YYNGEE. This CDR3 has 14 residues. V gave up 3 bases and J gave up 4 bases, with 13 bases separating them.

The CDR3 region has the DNA TGTGCCACCAGTACAGACCTAAATCAGCCCCAGCATTTT. It encodes CATSTDLNQPQHF. The J gene is TRBJ1-5, the V gene TRBV15; D uncertain. V was trimmed by 6 bases and J by 4 bases, leaving 10 bases between them. Per germline, CDR1 LNHNV and CDR2 YYDKDF (reference sequence). This CDR3 spans 13 amino acids.

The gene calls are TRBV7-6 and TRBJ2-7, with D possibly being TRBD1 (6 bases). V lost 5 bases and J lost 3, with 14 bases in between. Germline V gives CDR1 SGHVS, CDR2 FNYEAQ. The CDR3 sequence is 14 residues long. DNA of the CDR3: TGTGCCAGCAGCCTGTCCCGGGACAACTACGAGCAGTACTTC. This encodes CASSLSRDNYEQYF.

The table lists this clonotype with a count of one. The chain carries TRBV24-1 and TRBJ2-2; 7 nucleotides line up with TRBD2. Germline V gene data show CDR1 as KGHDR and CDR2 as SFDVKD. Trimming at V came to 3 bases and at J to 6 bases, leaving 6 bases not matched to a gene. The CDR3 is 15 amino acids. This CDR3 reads CATSDGGSGPGELFF. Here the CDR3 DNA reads TGTGCCACCAGTGATGGCGGGAGTGGGCCCGGGGAGCTGTTTTTT.

The DNA of the CDR3 is TGTGCCAGCAGCGTAGCCCCAAAAGAGACCCAGTACTTC. Its protein product is CASSVAPKETQYF. The chain links TRBV9 to TRBJ2-5; D gene ambiguous. Germline-derived CDR1 and CDR2 are SGDLS and YYNGEE. The CDR3 contains 13 residues. The V end was cut by 0 bases, the J end by 3 bases, with 6 bases between.

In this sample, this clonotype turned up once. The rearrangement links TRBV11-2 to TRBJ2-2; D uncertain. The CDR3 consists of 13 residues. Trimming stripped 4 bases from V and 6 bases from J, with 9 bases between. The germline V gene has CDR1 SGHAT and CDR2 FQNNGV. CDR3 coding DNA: TGTGCCAGCAGCTCAAGGACGGCCGGGGAGCTGTTTTTT. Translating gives CASSSRTAGELFF.

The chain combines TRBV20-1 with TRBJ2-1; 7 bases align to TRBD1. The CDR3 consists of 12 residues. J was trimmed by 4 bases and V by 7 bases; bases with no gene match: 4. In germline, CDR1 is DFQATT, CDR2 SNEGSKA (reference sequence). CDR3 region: CSVRTGYNEQFF. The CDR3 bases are TGCAGTGTCAGGACAGGTTACAATGAGCAGTTCTTC.

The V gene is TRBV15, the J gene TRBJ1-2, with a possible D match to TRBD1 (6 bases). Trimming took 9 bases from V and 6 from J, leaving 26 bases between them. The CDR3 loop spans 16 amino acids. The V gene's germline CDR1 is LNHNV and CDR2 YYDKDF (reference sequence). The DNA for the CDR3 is TGTGCCACGCGCGGGGGGCAGACCGGCACTATAAATGGCTACACCTTC. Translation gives CATRGGQTGTINGYTF.

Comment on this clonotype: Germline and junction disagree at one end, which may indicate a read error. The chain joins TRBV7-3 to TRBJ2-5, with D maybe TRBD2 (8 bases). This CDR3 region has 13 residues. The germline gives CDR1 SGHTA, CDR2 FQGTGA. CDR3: CASSLTPGGTEDF. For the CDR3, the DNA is TGTGCCAGCAGCTTAACCCCGGGAGGGACAGAGGACTTC.

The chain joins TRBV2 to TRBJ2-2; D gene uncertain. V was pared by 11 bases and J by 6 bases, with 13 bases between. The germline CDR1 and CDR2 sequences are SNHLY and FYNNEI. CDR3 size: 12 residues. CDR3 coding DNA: TGTGCCGGTTGCATACATGCCGGGGAGCTGTTTTTT. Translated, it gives CAGCIHAGELFF.

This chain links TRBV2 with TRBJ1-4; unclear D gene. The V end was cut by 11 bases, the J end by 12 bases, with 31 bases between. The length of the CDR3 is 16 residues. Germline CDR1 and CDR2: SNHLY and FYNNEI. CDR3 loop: CASQGPTGGNDEELFF. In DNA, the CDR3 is TGTGCCTCCCAAGGACCGACGGGAGGGAACGATGAGGAACTGTTTTTT.